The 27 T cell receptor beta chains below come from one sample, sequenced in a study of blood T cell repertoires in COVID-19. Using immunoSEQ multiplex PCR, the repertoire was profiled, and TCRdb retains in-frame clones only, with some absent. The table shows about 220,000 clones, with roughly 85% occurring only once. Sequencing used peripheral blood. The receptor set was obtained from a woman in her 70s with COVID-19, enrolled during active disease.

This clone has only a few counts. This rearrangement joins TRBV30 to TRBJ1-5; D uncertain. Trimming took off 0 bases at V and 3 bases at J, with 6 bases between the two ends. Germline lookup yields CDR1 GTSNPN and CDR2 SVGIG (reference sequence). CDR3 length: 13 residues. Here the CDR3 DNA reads TGTGCCTGGAGTGTGACACCCAATCAGCCCCAGCATTTT. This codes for CAWSVTPNQPQHF.

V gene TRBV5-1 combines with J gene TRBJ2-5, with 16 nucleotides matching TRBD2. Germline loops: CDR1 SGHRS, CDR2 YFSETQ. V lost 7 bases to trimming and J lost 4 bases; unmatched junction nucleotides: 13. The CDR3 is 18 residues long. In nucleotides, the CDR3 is TGCGCCAGCGACGGGACTAGCGGGGGGGAGTATCCCGGAGAGACCCAGTACTTC. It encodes CASDGTSGGEYPGETQYF.

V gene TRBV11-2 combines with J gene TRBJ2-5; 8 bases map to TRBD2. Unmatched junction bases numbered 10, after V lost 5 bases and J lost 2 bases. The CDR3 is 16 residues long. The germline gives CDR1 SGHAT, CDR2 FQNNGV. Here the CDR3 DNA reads TGTGCCAGCAGCACCGGCCGTACTAGCGGTCAAGAGACCCAGTACTTC. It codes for CASSTGRTSGQETQYF. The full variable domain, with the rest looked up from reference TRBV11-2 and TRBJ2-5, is EAGVAQSPRYKIIEKRQSVAFWCNPISGHATLYWYQQILGQGPKLLIQFQNNGVVDDSQLPKDRFSAERLKGVDSTLKIQPAKLEDSAVYLCASSTGRTSGQETQYFGPGTRLLVL.

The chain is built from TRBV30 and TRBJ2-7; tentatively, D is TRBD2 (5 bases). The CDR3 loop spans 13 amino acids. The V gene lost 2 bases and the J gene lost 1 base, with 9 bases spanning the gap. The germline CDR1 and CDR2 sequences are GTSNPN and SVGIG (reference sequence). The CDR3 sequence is CAWSLEVSYEQYF. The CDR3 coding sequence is TGTGCCTGGAGTTTGGAGGTATCCTACGAGCAGTACTTC.

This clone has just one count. The CDR3 bases are TGTGCCAGCAGCCTACTAGCGGGGTACGAGCAGTACTTC. Translation: CASSLLAGYEQYF. The chain recombines TRBV3-1 (or the pseudogene TRBV3-2) with TRBJ2-7, with TRBD2 matching 10 bases. The CDR3 has 13 amino acids. The germline gives CDR1 LGHDT, CDR2 YNNKEL (reference sequence). Losses at the gene ends were 4 bases for V and 4 bases for J; bases not matched to a gene: 1.

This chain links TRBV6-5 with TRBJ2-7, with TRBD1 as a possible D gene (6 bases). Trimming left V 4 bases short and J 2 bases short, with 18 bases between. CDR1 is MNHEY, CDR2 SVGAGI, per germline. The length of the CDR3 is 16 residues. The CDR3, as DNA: TGTGCCAGCAGTTCGACGACAGGCCAAGGGCCCTACGAGCAGTACTTC. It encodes CASSSTTGQGPYEQYF.

Written as DNA, the CDR3 is TGTGCCAGCAGCTTAGGCCGGGACAGGGGTGAAAAACTGTTTTTT. Amino acids: CASSLGRDRGEKLFF. V is TRBV11-3 and J is TRBJ1-4; TRBD1 matches at 10 bases. J was trimmed by 7 bases and V by 1 base; bases with no gene match: 3. Germline values: CDR1 SGHNT, CDR2 YENEEA. The CDR3 spans 15 residues.

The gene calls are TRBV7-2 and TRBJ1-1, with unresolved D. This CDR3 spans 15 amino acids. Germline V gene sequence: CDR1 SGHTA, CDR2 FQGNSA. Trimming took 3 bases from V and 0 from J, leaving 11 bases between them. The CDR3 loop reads CASSFSPAMNTEAFF. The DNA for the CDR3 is TGTGCCAGCAGCTTCTCGCCAGCGATGAACACTGAAGCTTTCTTT.

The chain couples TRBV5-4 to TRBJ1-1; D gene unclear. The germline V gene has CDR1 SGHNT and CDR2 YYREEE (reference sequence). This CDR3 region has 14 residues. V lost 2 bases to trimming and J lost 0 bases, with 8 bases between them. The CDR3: CASSFTEMNTEAFF. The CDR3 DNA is TGTGCCAGCAGCTTCACTGAGATGAACACTGAAGCTTTCTTT.

This CDR3 is CASSPSGDRFYGYTF. CDR3 bases: TGTGCCAGCAGCCCCTCCGGGGACAGGTTCTATGGCTACACCTTC. The rearrangement uses TRBV7-2 and TRBJ1-2; 8 bases agree with TRBD1. The junction had 9 bases not matched to a gene; V was cut back by 5 bases and J by 4 bases. This CDR3 has 15 residues. Per germline, CDR1 SGHTA and CDR2 FQGNSA.

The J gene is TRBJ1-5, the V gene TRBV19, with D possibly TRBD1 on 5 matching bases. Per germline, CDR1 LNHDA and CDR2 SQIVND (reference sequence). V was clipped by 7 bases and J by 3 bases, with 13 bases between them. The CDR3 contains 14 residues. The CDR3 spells CASKFGGDNQPQHF. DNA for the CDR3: TGTGCCAGTAAATTCGGGGGGGACAATCAGCCCCAGCATTTT.

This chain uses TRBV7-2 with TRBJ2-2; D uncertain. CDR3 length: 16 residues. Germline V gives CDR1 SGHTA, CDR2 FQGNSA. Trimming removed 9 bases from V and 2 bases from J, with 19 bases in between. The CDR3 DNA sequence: TGTGCCAGTACTCCGCAGGTCGTGTCTAACACCGGGGAGCTGTTTTTT. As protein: CASTPQVVSNTGELFF.

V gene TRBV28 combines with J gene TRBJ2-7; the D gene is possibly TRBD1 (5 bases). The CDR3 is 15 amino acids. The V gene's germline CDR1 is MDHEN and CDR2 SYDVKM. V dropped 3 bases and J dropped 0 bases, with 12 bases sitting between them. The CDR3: CASSFRRVGSYEQYF. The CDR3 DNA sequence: TGTGCCAGCAGTTTCCGCAGGGTGGGCTCCTACGAGCAGTACTTC. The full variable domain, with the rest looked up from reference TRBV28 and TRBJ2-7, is DVKVTQSSRYLVKRTGEKVFLECVQDMDHENMFWYRQDPGLGLRLIYFSYDVKMKEKGDIPEGYSVSREKKERFSLILESASTNQTSMYLCASSFRRVGSYEQYFGPGTRLTVT.

CDR3 residues: CASSHSLIEGNNYGYTF. CDR3 nucleotide sequence: TGTGCCAGCTCACATAGCCTAATCGAGGGAAATAACTATGGCTACACCTTC. V is TRBV18 and J is TRBJ1-2, with D uncertain. Trimming left V 4 bases short and J 1 base short, with 19 bases between. Germline lookup yields CDR1 KGHSH and CDR2 LQKENI. The CDR3 spans 17 residues.

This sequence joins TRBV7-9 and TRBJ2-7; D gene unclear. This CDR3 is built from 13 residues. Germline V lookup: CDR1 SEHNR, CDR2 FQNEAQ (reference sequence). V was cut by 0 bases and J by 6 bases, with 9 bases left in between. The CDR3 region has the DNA TGTGCCAGCAGCTTAGCGCGAGATCTCGAGCAGTACTTC. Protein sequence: CASSLARDLEQYF. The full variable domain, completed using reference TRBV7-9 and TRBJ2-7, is DTGVSQNPRHKITKRGQNVTFRCDPISEHNRLYWYRQTLGQGPEFLTYFQNEAQLEKSRLLSDRFSAERPKGSFSTLEIQRTEQGDSAMYLCASSLARDLEQYFGPGTRLTVT.

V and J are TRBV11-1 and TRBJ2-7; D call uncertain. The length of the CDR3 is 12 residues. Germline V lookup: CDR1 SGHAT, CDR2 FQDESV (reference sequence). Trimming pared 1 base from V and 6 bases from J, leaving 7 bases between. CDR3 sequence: CASSLVGREQYF. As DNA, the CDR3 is TGTGCCAGCAGCTTAGTTGGGCGCGAGCAGTACTTC.

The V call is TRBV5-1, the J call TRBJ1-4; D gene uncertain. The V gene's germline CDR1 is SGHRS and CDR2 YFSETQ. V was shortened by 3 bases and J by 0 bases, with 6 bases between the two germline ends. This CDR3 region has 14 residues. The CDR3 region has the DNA TGCGCCAGCAGCTACGGTGCAACTAATGAAAAACTGTTTTTT. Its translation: CASSYGATNEKLFF. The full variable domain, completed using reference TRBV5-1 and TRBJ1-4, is KAGVTQTPRYLIKTRGQQVTLSCSPISGHRSVSWYQQTPGQGLQFLFEYFSETQRNKGNFPGRFSGRQFSNSRSEMNVSTLELGDSALYLCASSYGATNEKLFFGSGTQLSVL.

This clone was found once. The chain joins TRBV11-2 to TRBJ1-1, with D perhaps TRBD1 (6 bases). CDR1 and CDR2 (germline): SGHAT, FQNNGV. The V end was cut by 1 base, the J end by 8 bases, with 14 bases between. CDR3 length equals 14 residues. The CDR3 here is CASSLVRGQREAFF. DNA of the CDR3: TGTGCCAGCAGCTTAGTCCGCGGACAGCGGGAAGCTTTCTTT.

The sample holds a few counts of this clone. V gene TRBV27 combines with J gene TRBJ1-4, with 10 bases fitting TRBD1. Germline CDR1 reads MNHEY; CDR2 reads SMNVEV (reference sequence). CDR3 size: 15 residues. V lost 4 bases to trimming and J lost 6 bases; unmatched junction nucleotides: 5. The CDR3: CASSSLGTGDEKLFF. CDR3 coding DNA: TGTGCCAGCAGTTCCCTCGGGACAGGGGATGAAAAACTGTTTTTT.

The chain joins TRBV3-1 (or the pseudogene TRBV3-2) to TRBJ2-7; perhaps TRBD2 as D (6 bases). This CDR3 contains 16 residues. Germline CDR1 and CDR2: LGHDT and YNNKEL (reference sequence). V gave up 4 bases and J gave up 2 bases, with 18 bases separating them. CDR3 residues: CASSRELAGGAYEQYF. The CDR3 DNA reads TGTGCCAGCAGCCGCGAACTAGCTGGGGGAGCCTACGAGCAGTACTTC.

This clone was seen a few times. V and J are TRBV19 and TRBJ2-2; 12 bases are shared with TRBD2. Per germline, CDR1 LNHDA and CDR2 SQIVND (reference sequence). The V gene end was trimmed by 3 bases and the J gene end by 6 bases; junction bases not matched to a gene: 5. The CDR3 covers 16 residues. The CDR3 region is CASSIGLAGGAGELFF. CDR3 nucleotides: TGTGCCAGTAGTATTGGTCTAGCGGGGGGGGCCGGGGAGCTGTTTTTT.

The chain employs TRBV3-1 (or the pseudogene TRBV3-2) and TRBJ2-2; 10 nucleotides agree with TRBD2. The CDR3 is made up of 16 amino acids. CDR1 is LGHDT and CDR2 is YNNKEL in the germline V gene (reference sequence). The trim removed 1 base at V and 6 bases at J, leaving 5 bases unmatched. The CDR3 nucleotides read TGTGCCAGCAGCCAAGGGACCAGCGGGAGGGCCGGGGAGCTGTTTTTT. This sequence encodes CASSQGTSGRAGELFF.

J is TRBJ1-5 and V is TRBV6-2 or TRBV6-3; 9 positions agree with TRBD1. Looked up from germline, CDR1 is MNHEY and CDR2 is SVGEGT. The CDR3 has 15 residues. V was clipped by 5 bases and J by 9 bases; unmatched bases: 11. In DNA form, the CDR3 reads TGTGCCAGCAGTCCCGGTACAGGGGGCTTTGGGCCCCAGCATTTT. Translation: CASSPGTGGFGPQHF.

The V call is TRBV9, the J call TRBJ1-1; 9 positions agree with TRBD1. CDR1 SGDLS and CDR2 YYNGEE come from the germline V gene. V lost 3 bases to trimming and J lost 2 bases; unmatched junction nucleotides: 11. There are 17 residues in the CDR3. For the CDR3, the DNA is TGTGCCAGCAGCGCGGGAGGGACAGGGATAAAAAACACTGAAGCTTTCTTT. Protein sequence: CASSAGGTGIKNTEAFF.

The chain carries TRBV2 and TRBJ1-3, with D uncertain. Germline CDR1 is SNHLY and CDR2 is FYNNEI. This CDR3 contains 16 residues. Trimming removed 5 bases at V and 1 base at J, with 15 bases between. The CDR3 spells CASSPSRSFSGNTIYF. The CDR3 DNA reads TGTGCCAGCAGTCCCTCGCGGAGTTTTTCTGGAAACACCATATATTTT. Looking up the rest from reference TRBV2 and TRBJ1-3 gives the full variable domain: EPEVTQTPSHQVTQMGQEVILRCVPISNHLYFYWYRQILGQKVEFLVSFYNNEISEKSEIFDDQFSVERPDGSNFTLKIRSTKLEDSAMYFCASSPSRSFSGNTIYFGEGSWLTVV.

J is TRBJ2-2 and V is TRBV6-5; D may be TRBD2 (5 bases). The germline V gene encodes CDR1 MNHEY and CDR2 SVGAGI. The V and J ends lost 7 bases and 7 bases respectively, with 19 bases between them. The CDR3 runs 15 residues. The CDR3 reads CASTPTRLRGGELFF. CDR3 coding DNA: TGTGCCAGCACCCCTACTAGACTCCGGGGCGGGGAGCTGTTTTTT.

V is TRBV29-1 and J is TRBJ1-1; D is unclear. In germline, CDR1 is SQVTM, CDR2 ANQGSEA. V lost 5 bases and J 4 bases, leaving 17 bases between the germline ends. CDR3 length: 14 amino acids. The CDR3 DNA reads TGCAGCGTTAACAAGGGAGATCGGGTCACTGAAGCTTTCTTT. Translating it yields CSVNKGDRVTEAFF.